This TCR beta chain was sequenced in a study of Tregs in tolerant kidney transplant recipients. The data were produced by immunoSEQ multiplex PCR, yet TCRdb's version contains in-frame clones alone and is incomplete. The sample comprises fewer than 100,000 clones, around 93% of which are singletons, and 0.34% rests with the top ten. The CDR3 runs 13 residues. Trimming left V 1 base short and J 8 bases short, with 8 bases between. From germline, CDR1 is SGHAT and CDR2 FQNNGV. Sequencing used Tregs from blood, obtained before the transplant. The receptor's source is a human donor who received a combined kidney and bone marrow transplant. The gene calls are TRBV11-2 and TRBJ2-2; D not certain. This chain's CDR3 is CASSLAGWGELFF. The CDR3 DNA follows: TGTGCCAGCAGCTTAGCAGGTTGGGGGGAGCTGTTTTTT.